The TCR beta chain described here comes from a study of blood T cell repertoires in COVID-19. Study-wide context: There were acute and convalescent COVID-19 samples, and they came from the United States, Italy and Spain. The analysed material was cDNA or gDNA that came from T cells, B-cell-depleted T cells, or PBMCs.

Deletions cut 1 base from V and 7 bases from J, with 9 bases between. The V gene's germline CDR1 is SGHTS and CDR2 YDEGEE. The CDR3 contains 13 residues. Produced via immunoSEQ multiplex PCR; TCRdb's table is partial and in-frame only. Among 150,000 to 200,000 clones listed, approximately 91% were seen once. The chain carries TRBV5-8 and TRBJ2-1; D is unclear. This clonotype was obtained from a man aged 18-30 years with acute or convalescent COVID-19. Sequencing was performed on peripheral blood. CDR3 amino acids: CASSLYLENEQFF. CDR3 coding DNA: TGTGCCAGCAGCTTGTACTTAGAAAATGAGCAGTTCTTC.